These T cell receptor beta chains were read from a single sample in a study of control samples from healthy donors and cancer patients. Using immunoSEQ multiplex PCR, the repertoire was profiled, and TCRdb retains in-frame clones only, with some absent. The data show about 120,000 clones, around 94% seen once. Input material: PBMCs. Receptors originate from a man older than 75 with head and neck cancer. Both conserved end residues are part of each CDR3. The order of the fields is V gene, D gene, J gene, clone size, CDR3 protein, CDR3 DNA. D genes are given only for firm matches. Clone size is stated in some rows and not others, as once, few, many or a class when expanded.

>TRBV30|.|TRBJ2-3|few
CAWRRGDLSTDTQYF
TGTGCCTGGAGGAGGGGGGACCTTAGCACAGATACGCAGTATTTT
>TRBV27|.|TRBJ2-3|.
CASSSETGVIVRTDTQYF
TGTGCCAGCAGCAGCGAGACGGGAGTGATAGTTCGGACAGATACGCAGTATTTT
>TRBV6-5|TRBD1|TRBJ2-7|.
CASRRPGQGNYEQYF
TGTGCCAGCAGACGACCGGGACAGGGGAACTACGAGCAGTACTTC
>TRBV7-2|.|TRBJ2-7|.
CASRIAGALFEQYF
TGTGCCAGCAGAATAGCAGGGGCTCTCTTCGAGCAGTACTTC
>TRBV10-3|.|TRBJ2-3|.
CAISIRDLHTDTQYF
TGTGCCATCAGTATCCGGGACTTGCATACAGATACGCAGTATTTT
>TRBV6-5|.|TRBJ1-1|.
CASRDSLNTEAFF
TGTGCCAGCAGGGACAGCCTTAACACTGAAGCTTTCTTT
>TRBV10-2|TRBD1|TRBJ2-7|.
CASSGSLGQGTYEQYF
TGCGCCAGCAGTGGGAGTCTGGGACAGGGGACCTACGAGCAGTACTTC
>TRBV6-6|.|TRBJ2-1|.
CARERDWPKGEQFF
TGTGCCAGAGAACGGGACTGGCCTAAGGGTGAGCAGTTCTTC
>TRBV10-3|TRBD1|TRBJ2-1|.
CAISDGTVAYNEQFF
TGTGCCATCAGTGACGGGACAGTAGCCTACAATGAGCAGTTCTTC
>TRBV5-6|TRBD1|TRBJ1-2|.
CASSLAGQGIGYTF
TGTGCCAGCAGCTTGGCTGGACAGGGGATAGGCTACACCTTC
>TRBV5-1|TRBD2|TRBJ2-1|.
CASSSGLAGVIVNEQFF
TGCGCCAGCAGCAGTGGACTAGCGGGGGTAATTGTAAATGAGCAGTTCTTC
>TRBV3-1/TRBV3-2|TRBD2|TRBJ2-7|.
CASSPGTSGREQYF
TGTGCCAGCAGCCCTGGGACTAGCGGCCGGGAGCAGTACTTC
>TRBV5-8|TRBD2|TRBJ2-1|.
CASSLLSGEGHRFF
TGTGCCAGCAGCTTGCTCAGTGGGGAGGGCCATAGGTTCTTC
>TRBV11-3|.|TRBJ1-6|.
CASSRVRNSPLHF
TGTGCCAGCTCCAGGGTCCGCAATTCACCCCTCCACTTT